The rows below give T cell receptor beta chains drawn from one sample of a study of post-analysis software for immune sequencing data. Via MiXCR, TCRdb re-called the PCR reads, giving one row per CDR3 protein. There are roughly 730,000 distinct CDR3 sequences in the sample; roughly 27% occur only once, and more than 0.45% lies in the top ten. What was sequenced was blood. All receptors derive from a girl aged 5-17 years with multiple sclerosis. Each CDR3 is given with its conserved first and last residue.

v_gene: TRBV7-2
j_gene: TRBJ2-1
CDR3aa: CASSLATSGGYYNEQFF

v_gene: TRBV11-1
j_gene: TRBJ2-7
CDR3aa: CAGSPGPREYSYEQYF

v_gene: TRBV11-2
j_gene: TRBJ2-7
CDR3aa: CASSQWGAAKIYEQYF

v_gene: TRBV4-1
j_gene: TRBJ2-7
CDR3aa: CASSPWDGSYEQYF

v_gene: TRBV2
j_gene: TRBJ2-1
CDR3aa: CASSAYQGSYNEQFF

v_gene: TRBV20-1
j_gene: TRBJ2-7
CDR3aa: CSARDAKTPEAQYF

v_gene: TRBV29-1
j_gene: TRBJ2-7
CDR3aa: CSVEPTSGSGYEQYF

v_gene: TRBV6-5
j_gene: TRBJ1-2
CDR3aa: CASRPPASNYGYTF

v_gene: TRBV7-2
j_gene: TRBJ2-3
CDR3aa: CASSRGGQPTDTQYF

v_gene: TRBV12-3/TRBV12-4
j_gene: TRBJ1-5
CDR3aa: CASSLPTVNQPQHF

v_gene: TRBV6-6
j_gene: TRBJ1-1
CDR3aa: CASSYGRGGTEAFF

v_gene: TRBV6-5
j_gene: TRBJ1-3
CDR3aa: CATRTGGGNTIYF

v_gene: TRBV20-1
j_gene: -
CDR3aa: CSATGTWGPYSYEQYF

v_gene: TRBV20-1
j_gene: TRBJ1-5
CDR3aa: CSADRDLYSNQPQHF

v_gene: TRBV3-1
j_gene: TRBJ2-7
CDR3aa: CASSQGLVGGEQYF

v_gene: TRBV7-2
j_gene: TRBJ2-1
CDR3aa: CASSLRQVTYYEQFF

v_gene: TRBV7-2
j_gene: TRBJ2-1
CDR3aa: CASSLARTGFYNEQFF

v_gene: TRBV29-1
j_gene: TRBJ2-7
CDR3aa: CSVGTVARYEQYF

v_gene: TRBV28
j_gene: TRBJ2-7
CDR3aa: CASSRTSSEQYF

v_gene: TRBV18
j_gene: TRBJ2-5
CDR3aa: CASSLGQGPEETQYF

v_gene: TRBV3-1
j_gene: TRBJ2-5
CDR3aa: CASSQGRNSETQYF

v_gene: TRBV20-1
j_gene: -
CDR3aa: CSARALVEGAKNIQYF

v_gene: TRBV4-1
j_gene: TRBJ2-1
CDR3aa: CASSQALAGGRMGQFF